Below, 16 T cell receptor beta chains from the same sample are listed, as sequenced in a study of T cell repertoires in cytomegalovirus infection. One entry per CDR3 protein results from TCRdb running MiXCR on the reads. This sample has around 900,000 distinct CDR3 sequences, with less than 40% found just once. No antigens are known for them. The sample consisted of cultured CD8+ T cells from PBMCs, taken from culture after CMV antigen stimulation. The receptors originated from a human donor in good health (CMV status not recorded). Some clones in this sample may be carry-over from other donors' samples.

This clonotype was found once. This may be a read error: a much more frequent sequence differs by one nucleotide. The rearrangement joins TRBV7-2 to TRBJ1-1; 7 bases are a match to TRBD1. Germline loops: CDR1 SGHTA, CDR2 FQGNSA. This CDR3 spans 16 amino acids. The trim removed 4 bases at V and 1 base at J, leaving 9 bases unmatched. The CDR3 loop reads CTSSWFGQVRNTEAFF. In DNA, the CDR3 is TGTACCAGCAGCTGGTTTGGACAGGTCAGGAACACTGAAGCTTTCTTT.

This chain connects TRBV2 to TRBJ1-1; the D is unclear. In germline, CDR1 is SNHLY, CDR2 FYNNEI. The CDR3 contains 13 residues. The V gene lost 10 bases and the J gene lost 5 bases, with 17 bases spanning the gap. The CDR3 here is CATGVGPGTEAFF. The DNA for the CDR3 is TGTGCCACCGGGGTGGGCCCGGGAACTGAAGCTTTCTTT. Complete variable domain (other parts from reference TRBV2 and TRBJ1-1): EPEVTQTPSHQVTQMGQEVILRCVPISNHLYFYWYRQILGQKVEFLVSFYNNEISEKSEIFDDQFSVERPDGSNFTLKIRSTKLEDSAMYFCATGVGPGTEAFFGQGTRLTVV.

This clonotype was found once. The chain has TRBV12-3 or TRBV12-4 and TRBJ2-7, with unresolved D. V gave up 7 bases and J gave up 0 bases, with 13 bases separating them. The CDR3 loop spans 14 amino acids. CDR3 region: CASTSGPGSYEQYF. The CDR3 DNA reads TGTGCCAGCACCAGTGGGCCGGGCTCCTACGAGCAGTACTTC.

This clonotype was seen only a few times. The chain has TRBV6-5 and TRBJ2-3; D uncertain. The CDR3 totals 14 residues. Trimming removed 5 bases at V and 0 bases at J, with 9 bases between. Germline CDR1 reads MNHEY; CDR2 reads SVGAGI. The CDR3 loop is CASSLPDSTDTQYF. The CDR3, as DNA: TGTGCCAGCAGTCTTCCCGACAGCACAGATACGCAGTATTTT.

The chain recombines TRBV4-1 with TRBJ1-2; D is unclear. V dropped 0 bases and J dropped 1 base, with 6 bases sitting between them. CDR1 is MGHRA, CDR2 YSYEKL, per germline. The CDR3 is 14 residues long. The CDR3 sequence is CASSQENSNYGYTF. For the CDR3, the DNA is TGCGCCAGCAGCCAAGAGAACAGTAACTATGGCTACACCTTC.

V is TRBV29-1 and J is TRBJ1-2; 8 bases are a match to TRBD1. This CDR3 region has 15 residues. The trim removed 7 bases at V and 3 bases at J, leaving 13 bases unmatched. CDR1 SQVTM and CDR2 ANQGSEA come from the germline V gene. The CDR3: CSADGTGAGYYGYTF. For the CDR3, the DNA is TGCAGCGCAGACGGGACAGGAGCCGGCTACTATGGCTACACCTTC.

Only a few counts were recorded for this clonotype. The chain's CDR3 is CATSRDIIGVEWAYGYTF. CDR3 nucleotide sequence: TGTGCCACCAGCAGAGATATCATAGGGGTTGAGTGGGCGTATGGCTACACCTTC. V is TRBV15 and J is TRBJ1-2; a weak D match, TRBD1 (5 bases). The CDR3 has 18 residues. From germline, CDR1 is LNHNV and CDR2 YYDKDF (reference sequence). V dropped 0 bases and J dropped 5 bases, with 22 bases sitting between them.

The V and J genes are TRBV27 and TRBJ1-3; D gene unclear. The CDR3 extends over 15 amino acids. The germline V gene encodes CDR1 MNHEY and CDR2 SMNVEV (reference sequence). Trimming took 2 bases from V and 0 from J, leaving 8 bases between them. Here the CDR3 DNA reads TGTGCCAGCAGTTTAGGCTTGAGCTCTGGAAACACCATATATTTT. Translation: CASSLGLSSGNTIYF.

The rearrangement links TRBV10-3 to TRBJ2-1; 10 positions agree with TRBD1. The CDR3 covers 14 residues. The germline CDR1 and CDR2 sequences are ENHRY and SYGVKD. J gave up 0 bases and V 10 bases, and 3 bases lay outside the gene matches. CDR3 nucleotides: TGTGCCACATGGACAGGGGGCTCCTACAATGAGCAGTTCTTC. Encoded protein: CATWTGGSYNEQFF.

The CDR3 loop is CASRRGTEMNTEAFF. The CDR3 nucleotides read TGTGCCAGCAGGAGGGGGACAGAAATGAACACTGAAGCTTTCTTT. The chain employs TRBV6-1 and TRBJ1-1; 7 bases line up with TRBD1. V gave up 6 bases and J gave up 0 bases; unmatched junction bases: 7. There are 15 residues in the CDR3. CDR1 MNHNS and CDR2 SASEGT come from the germline V gene.

V gene TRBV6-2 or TRBV6-3 combines with J gene TRBJ2-5; unclear D gene. The germline V gene has CDR1 MNHEY and CDR2 SVGEGT. The length of the CDR3 is 17 residues. V dropped 0 bases and J dropped 0 bases, with 14 bases sitting between them. Here the CDR3 DNA reads TGTGCCAGCAGTTACTCGATCAAACAGCTATACCAAGAGACCCAGTACTTC. Residues: CASSYSIKQLYQETQYF.

This clonotype was counted a few times. The DNA for the CDR3 is TGTGCCACCAGCAGTGAAGGACTAGCGTCCACAGATACGCAGTATTTT. It translates to CATSSEGLASTDTQYF. This chain uses TRBV15 with TRBJ2-3, with 9 bases matching TRBD2. CDR1 is LNHNV and CDR2 is YYDKDF in the germline V gene (reference sequence). CDR3 size: 16 residues. V was pared by 3 bases and J by 2 bases, with 6 bases of the junction left unmatched.

This clonotype has a count of ten or more. This chain connects TRBV7-6 to TRBJ2-2; 9 nucleotides agree with TRBD1. The CDR3 loop spans 18 amino acids. The V and J ends lost 5 bases and 7 bases, in that order; junction bases with no gene match: 17. The germline V gene has CDR1 SGHVS and CDR2 FNYEAQ. Here the CDR3 DNA reads TGTGCCAGCAGCCCCCTCGGGGTCGTACAGGGGGCTATCGGGGAGCTGTTTTTT. Translation gives CASSPLGVVQGAIGELFF.

The rearrangement joins TRBV24-1 to TRBJ2-2; TRBD1 aligns across 10 bases. CDR3 length equals 18 residues. The V gene's germline CDR1 is KGHDR and CDR2 SFDVKD. J was trimmed by 3 bases and V by 0 bases; bases with no gene match: 6. As DNA, the CDR3 is TGTGCCACCAGTGATTTGCTCCAGGGACAGGGGTACACCGGGGAGCTGTTTTTT. Translation gives CATSDLLQGQGYTGELFF.

In this sample, this clonotype turned up a few times. The V call is TRBV6-2 or TRBV6-3, the J call TRBJ1-1; D is unclear. Germline V gene sequence: CDR1 MNHEY, CDR2 SVGEGT. The CDR3 is 16 residues long. The V end was cut by 4 bases, the J end by 0 bases, with 15 bases between. This CDR3 is CASSSKDVALNTEAFF. CDR3 nucleotides: TGTGCCAGCAGTTCAAAGGACGTGGCCTTGAACACTGAAGCTTTCTTT.

This clonotype was detected only a few times. The chain uses TRBV27 and TRBJ1-5, with D possibly being TRBD1 (6 bases). V was cut by 3 bases and J by 0 bases, with 12 bases left in between. This CDR3 has 16 amino acids. The germline CDR1 and CDR2 sequences are MNHEY and SMNVEV (reference sequence). CDR3 bases: TGTGCCAGCAGTTTCGGGGGGGCAGATAGCAATCAGCCCCAGCATTTT. As protein: CASSFGGADSNQPQHF.